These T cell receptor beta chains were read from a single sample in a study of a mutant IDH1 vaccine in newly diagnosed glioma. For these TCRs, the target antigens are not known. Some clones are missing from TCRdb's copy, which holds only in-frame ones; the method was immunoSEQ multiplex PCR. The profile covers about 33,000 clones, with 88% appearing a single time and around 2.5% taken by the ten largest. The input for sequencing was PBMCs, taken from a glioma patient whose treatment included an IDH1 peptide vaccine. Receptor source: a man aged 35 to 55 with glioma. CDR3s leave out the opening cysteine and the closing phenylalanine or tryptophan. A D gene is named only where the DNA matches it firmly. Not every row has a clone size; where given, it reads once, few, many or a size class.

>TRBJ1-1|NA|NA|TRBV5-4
ASSLQGLGTEAF
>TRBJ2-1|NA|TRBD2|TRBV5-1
ASSSRALTSGSPDEQF
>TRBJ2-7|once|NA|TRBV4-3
ASSQGGGSLLSYEQY
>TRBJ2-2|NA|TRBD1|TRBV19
ASSTTGAGELF
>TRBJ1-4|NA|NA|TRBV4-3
ASRDSGATNEKLF
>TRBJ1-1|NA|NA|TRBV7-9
ASSLSGTEAF
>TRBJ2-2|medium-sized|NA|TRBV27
ASNGDTGELF
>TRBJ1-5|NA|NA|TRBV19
ASSTGQNQPQH
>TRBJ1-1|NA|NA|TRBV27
ASTPHWAVRTEAF
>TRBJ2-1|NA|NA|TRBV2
ASIDAGRKNEQF
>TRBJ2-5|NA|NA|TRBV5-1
ASSDMYQETQY
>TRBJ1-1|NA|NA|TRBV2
ASMGGRNEAF
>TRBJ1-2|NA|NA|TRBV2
ASSEKRTFYGYT
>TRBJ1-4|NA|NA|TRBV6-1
ASSVRANEKLF
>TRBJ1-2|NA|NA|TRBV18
ASSSERVGLYGYT
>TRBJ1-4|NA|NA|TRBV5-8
ASSLDPAGEKLF
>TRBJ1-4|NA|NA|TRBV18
ASSPRDEKLF
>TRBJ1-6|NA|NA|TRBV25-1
ASSERRGGTYNSPLH
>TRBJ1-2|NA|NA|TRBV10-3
AISVGEGNGYT
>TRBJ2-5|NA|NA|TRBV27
ASSLSPTVQVETQY
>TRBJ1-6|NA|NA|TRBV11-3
ASSLGGNSPLH
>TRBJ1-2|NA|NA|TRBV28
ASTINPRGLEGYT
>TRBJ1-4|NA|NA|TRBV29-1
SAKGENEKLF
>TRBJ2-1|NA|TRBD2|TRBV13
ASSVPPGLAGGLGYNEQF
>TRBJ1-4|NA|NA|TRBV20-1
SASERGGLF
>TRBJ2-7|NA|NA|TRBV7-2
ASSSRDTYEQY
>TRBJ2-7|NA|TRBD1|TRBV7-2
ASSLTPTGLPYEQY
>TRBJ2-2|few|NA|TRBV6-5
ASSWKGNTGELF
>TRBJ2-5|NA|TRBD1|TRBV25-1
ASSELGQTGTGKETQY
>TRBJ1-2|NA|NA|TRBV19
ASSISRTSYT
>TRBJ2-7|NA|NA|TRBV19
ASSKGWAVDSYEQY
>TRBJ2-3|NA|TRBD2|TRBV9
ASSVGSSGTTDTQY
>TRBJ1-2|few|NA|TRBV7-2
ASSSTGIVERGYT
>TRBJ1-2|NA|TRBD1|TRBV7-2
ASSSRDRGIVGGYT
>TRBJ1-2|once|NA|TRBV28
ASLPKTVKAIGYT
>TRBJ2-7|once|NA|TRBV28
ASSLQYEQY
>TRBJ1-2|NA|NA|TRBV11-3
ASSLEERATETFYGYT
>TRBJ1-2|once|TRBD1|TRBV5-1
ASSMDRGDYGYT
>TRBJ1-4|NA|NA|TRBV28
ASSPYWGASEKLF
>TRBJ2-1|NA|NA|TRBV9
ASSVRVRTDSYNEQF
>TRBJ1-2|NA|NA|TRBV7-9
ASSASSQPNYGYT
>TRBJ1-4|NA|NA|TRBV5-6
ASSLANREKLF
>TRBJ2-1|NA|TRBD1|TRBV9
ASSERGQGYNEQF
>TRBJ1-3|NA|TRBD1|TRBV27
ASSSSGQVGNTIY
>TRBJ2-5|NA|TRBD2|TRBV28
ASTTLRTRGAQY
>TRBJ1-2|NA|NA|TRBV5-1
ASSLYQGSFDGYT
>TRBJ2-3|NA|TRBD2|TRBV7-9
ASTSSGSTDTQY
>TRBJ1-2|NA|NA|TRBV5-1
ASSPWDATRDYGYT
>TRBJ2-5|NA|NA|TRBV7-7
ASSLAGRGRQETQY
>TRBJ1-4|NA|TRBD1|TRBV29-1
SVAAWTGGNEKLF
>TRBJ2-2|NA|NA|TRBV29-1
SWALLGGWGNTGELF
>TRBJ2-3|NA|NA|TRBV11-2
ASSHYAEEDTQY
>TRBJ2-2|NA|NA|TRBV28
ASSSQGSNTGELF